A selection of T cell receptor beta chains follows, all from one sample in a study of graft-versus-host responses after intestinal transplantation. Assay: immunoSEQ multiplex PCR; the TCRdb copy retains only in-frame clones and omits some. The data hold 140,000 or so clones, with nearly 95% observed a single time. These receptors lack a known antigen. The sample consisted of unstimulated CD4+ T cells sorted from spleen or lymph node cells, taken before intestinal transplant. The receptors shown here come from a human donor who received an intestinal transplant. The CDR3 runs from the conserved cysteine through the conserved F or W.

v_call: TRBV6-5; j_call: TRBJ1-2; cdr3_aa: CASSYKSDYGYTF
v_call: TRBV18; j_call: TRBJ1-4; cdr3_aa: CASSRGQGEHEKLFF
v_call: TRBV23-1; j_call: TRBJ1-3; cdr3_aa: CASSPGTGVFSGNTIYF
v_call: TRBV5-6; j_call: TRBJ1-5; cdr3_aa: CASSLAGVGNQPQHF
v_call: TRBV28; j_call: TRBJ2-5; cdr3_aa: CASSLIETQYF
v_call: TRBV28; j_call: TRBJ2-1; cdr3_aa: CASSLVAGYYNEQFF
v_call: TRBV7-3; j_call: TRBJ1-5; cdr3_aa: CASSLGREGQPQHF
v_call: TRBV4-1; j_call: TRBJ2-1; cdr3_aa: CASSQDLPIGHQADNEQFF
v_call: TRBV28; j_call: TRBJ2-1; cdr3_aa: CASSHGTGEFNEQFF
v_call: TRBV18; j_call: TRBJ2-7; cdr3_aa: CASSPGGTLYEQYF
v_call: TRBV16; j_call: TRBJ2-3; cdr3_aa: CASSRPTGFLHHF
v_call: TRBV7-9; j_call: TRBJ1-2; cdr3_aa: CASSLTQFEGYTF
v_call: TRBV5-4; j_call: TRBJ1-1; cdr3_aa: CASSLVGARAFF
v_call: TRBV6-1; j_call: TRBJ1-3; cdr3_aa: CASRRQGVGNTIYF
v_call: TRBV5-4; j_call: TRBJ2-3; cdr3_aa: CASSLDPDTQYF